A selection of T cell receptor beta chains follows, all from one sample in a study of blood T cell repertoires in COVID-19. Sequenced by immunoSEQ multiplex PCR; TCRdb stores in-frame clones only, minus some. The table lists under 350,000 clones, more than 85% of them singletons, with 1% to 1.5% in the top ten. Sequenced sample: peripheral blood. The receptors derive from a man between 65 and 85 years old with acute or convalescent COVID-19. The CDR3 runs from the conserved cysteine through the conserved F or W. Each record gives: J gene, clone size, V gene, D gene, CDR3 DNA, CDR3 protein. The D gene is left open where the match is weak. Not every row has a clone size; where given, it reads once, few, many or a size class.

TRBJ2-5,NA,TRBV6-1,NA,TGTGCCAGCAGAGGACAGTTAGTGGAGACCCAGTACTTC,CASRGQLVETQYF
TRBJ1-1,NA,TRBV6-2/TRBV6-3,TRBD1,TGTGCCAGCAGTCGGGACAGGGGGCGCCCTGAAGCTTTCTTT,CASSRDRGRPEAFF
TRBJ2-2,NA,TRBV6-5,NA,TGTGCCAGCAGTTCCAGGGGGAACACCGGGGAGCTGTTTTTT,CASSSRGNTGELFF
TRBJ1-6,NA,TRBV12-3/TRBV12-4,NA,TGTGCCACCGCCACGGGTAATTCACCCCTCCACTTT,CATATGNSPLHF
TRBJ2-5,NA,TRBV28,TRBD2,TGTGCCAGCAGTCTCCGACTAGCGGGTGCCCAAGAGACCCAGTACTTC,CASSLRLAGAQETQYF
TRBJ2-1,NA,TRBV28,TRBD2,TGTGCCAGCAGTTTAGTCGCTAGCGGGGCCTACAATGAGCAGTTCTTC,CASSLVASGAYNEQFF
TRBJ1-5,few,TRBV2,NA,TGTGCCAGCATGGAGGGAATCGGAGATCAGCCCCAGCATTTT,CASMEGIGDQPQHF
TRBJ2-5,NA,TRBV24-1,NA,TGTGCCACCAGTGAAACAGGGTCAGTGGGACAAGAGACCCAGTACTTC,CATSETGSVGQETQYF
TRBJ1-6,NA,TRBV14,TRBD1,TGTGCCAGCAGCCAAGACAGGGGGATTCCCCTCCACTTT,CASSQDRGIPLHF
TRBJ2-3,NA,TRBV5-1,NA,TGCGCCAGCAGCCCACGATTTAGGGGAGATACGCAGTATTTT,CASSPRFRGDTQYF
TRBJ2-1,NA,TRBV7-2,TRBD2,TGTGCCAGCAGCTTAGGGCTAGCGGGTAACAATGAGCAGTTCTTC,CASSLGLAGNNEQFF
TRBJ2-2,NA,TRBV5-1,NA,TGCGCCAGCAGCCCAGGGGACCACACCGGGGAGCTGTTTTTT,CASSPGDHTGELFF
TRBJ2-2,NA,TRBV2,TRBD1,TGTGCCAGCAGGGACACTGGACAGGGGATGAAGCGCACCGGGGAGCTGTTTTTT,CASRDTGQGMKRTGELFF
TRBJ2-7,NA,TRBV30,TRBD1,TGTGCCTGGGGTAAGACAGGGGGCTCAGTCGAGCAGTACTTC,CAWGKTGGSVEQYF
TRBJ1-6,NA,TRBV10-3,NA,TGTGCCATCAGTGAGTCGGGGGGGTTACCCCTCCACTTT,CAISESGGLPLHF
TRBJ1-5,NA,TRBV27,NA,TGTGCCAGCAGTTTAGAGGGGGGGAATCAGCCCCAGCATTTT,CASSLEGGNQPQHF
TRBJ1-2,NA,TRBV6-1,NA,TGTGCCAGCAGTGAAGTCGGGGGGGGCTTTGGCTACACCTTC,CASSEVGGGFGYTF
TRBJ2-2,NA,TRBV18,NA,TGTGCCAGCTCACCTAAAAGGGACTTTTTCGGGGAGCTGTTTTTT,CASSPKRDFFGELFF
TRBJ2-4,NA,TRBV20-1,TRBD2,TGCAGTGCTAGTGTGGAGCGGGGGGTCGCCAAAAACATTCAGTACTTC,CSASVERGVAKNIQYF
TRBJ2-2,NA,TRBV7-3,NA,TGTGCCAGCAGCTTAGGCAGGGCCGCGAACACCGGGGAGCTGTTTTTT,CASSLGRAANTGELFF
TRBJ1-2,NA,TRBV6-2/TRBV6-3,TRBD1,TGTGCCAGCAGTTACCGGGCAGGGGGACCTGATAACTATGGCTACACCTTC,CASSYRAGGPDNYGYTF
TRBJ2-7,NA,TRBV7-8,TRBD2,TGTGCCAGCAGCCGCTCGCGGCGGGAGGGCCCCTACGAGCAGTACTTC,CASSRSRREGPYEQYF
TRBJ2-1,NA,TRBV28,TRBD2,TGTGCCAGCAGTCGGGGGGGGACTAGGCCCCGACAGGATGAGCAGTTCTTC,CASSRGGTRPRQDEQFF
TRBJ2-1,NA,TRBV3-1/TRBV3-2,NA,TGTGCCAGCAGCCACAGTTTTAGCTTCCGCAATTCCTACAATGAGCAGTTCTTC,CASSHSFSFRNSYNEQFF
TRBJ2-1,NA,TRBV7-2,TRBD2,TGTGCCAGCAGCTTTAGCGGGGTTATCGACAATGAGCAGTTCTTC,CASSFSGVIDNEQFF
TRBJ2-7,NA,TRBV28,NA,TGTGCCAGCAGCTACTTCTACGAGCAGTACTTC,CASSYFYEQYF
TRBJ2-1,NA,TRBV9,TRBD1,TGTGCCAGCAGCCCGGGACAGGGGAACAATGAGCAGTTCTTC,CASSPGQGNNEQFF
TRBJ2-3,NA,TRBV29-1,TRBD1,TGCAGCGTTGAATCTCGACAGGGGGTGACAGATACGCAGTATTTT,CSVESRQGVTDTQYF
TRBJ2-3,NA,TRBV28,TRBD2,TGTGCCAGCAGTCCCGGACTAGCGGGAGGGAGAAGGGATACGCAGTATTTT,CASSPGLAGGRRDTQYF
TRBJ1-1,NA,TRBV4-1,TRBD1,TGCGCCAGCAGACAAACAGGGGGCGTTACTGAAGCTTTCTTT,CASRQTGGVTEAFF
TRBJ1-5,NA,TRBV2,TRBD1,TGTGCCAGCAGCTTGGGACAGGGAGGCCAGCCCCAGCATTTT,CASSLGQGGQPQHF
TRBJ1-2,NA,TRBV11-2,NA,TGTGCCAGCAGCGGAACAGGCGACTATGGCTACACCTTC,CASSGTGDYGYTF
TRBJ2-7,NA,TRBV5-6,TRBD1,TGTGCCAGCTCCCCATGGGACAGGGCCACCTACGAGCAGTACTTC,CASSPWDRATYEQYF
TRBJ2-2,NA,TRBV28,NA,TGTGCCAGCACCCTTATCGGTAATCGAGGCACGCTGTTTTTT,CASTLIGNRGTLFF
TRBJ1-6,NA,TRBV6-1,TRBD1,TGTGCCAGCAGTGGAAAAGGGAATATAGGGACAGCCAATAATTCACCCCTCCACTTT,CASSGKGNIGTANNSPLHF
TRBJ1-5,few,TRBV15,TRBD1,TGTGCCACCAGCAGGGACAGGGCATATAGCAATCAGCCCCAGCATTTT,CATSRDRAYSNQPQHF
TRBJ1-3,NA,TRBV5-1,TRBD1,TGCGCCAGCAGCTTGGAACCGGACAGGGGATTGAATAGTTCTGGAAACACCATATATTTT,CASSLEPDRGLNSSGNTIYF
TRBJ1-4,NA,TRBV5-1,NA,TGCGCCAGCAGCTTGCGGGCAGGGCGTAATGAAAAACTGTTTTTT,CASSLRAGRNEKLFF
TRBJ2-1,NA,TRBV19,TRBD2,TGTGCCAGTAGCCCAACCCCACTAGCGGGGGGCCCCTACAATGAGCAGTTCTTC,CASSPTPLAGGPYNEQFF
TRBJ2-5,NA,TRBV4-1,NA,TGCGCCAGCAGCCTTCGAGGGGGGGACCAAGAGACCCAGTACTTC,CASSLRGGDQETQYF
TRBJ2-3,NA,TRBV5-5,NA,TGTGCCAGCAGCTGGCAGGGATCAGATACGCAGTATTTT,CASSWQGSDTQYF
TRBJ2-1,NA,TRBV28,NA,TGTGCCAGCAGTGGTGAAGGGACTGCCTACAATGAGCAGTTCTTC,CASSGEGTAYNEQFF
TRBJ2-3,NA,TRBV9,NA,TGTGCCAGCAGCGTAGCTCACGGGACTAGCACAGATACGCAGTATTTT,CASSVAHGTSTDTQYF
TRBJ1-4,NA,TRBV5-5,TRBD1,TGTGCCAGCAGCCACGGGACAGGGGTTGAGTGGAATGAAAAACTGTTTTTT,CASSHGTGVEWNEKLFF